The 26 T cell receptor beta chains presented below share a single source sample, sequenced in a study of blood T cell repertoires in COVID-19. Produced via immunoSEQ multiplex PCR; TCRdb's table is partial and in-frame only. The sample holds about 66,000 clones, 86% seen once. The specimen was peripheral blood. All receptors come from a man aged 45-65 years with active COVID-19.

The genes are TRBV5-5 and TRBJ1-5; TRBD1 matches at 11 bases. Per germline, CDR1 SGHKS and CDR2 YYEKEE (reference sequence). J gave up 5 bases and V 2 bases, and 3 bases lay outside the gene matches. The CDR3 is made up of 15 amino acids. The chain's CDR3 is CASSFGTGGDQPQHF. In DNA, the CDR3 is TGTGCCAGCAGCTTCGGGACAGGGGGGGATCAGCCCCAGCATTTT. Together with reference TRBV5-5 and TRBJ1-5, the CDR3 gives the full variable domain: DAGVTQSPTHLIKTRGQQVTLRCSPISGHKSVSWYQQVLGQGPQFIFQYYEKEERGRGNFPDRFSARQFPNYSSELNVNALLLGDSALYLCASSFGTGGDQPQHFGDGTRLSIL.

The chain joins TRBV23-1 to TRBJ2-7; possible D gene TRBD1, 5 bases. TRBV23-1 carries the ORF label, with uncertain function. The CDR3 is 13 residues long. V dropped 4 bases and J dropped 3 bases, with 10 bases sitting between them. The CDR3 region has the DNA TGCGCCAGCAGTCGAACAGGCCGCTACGAGCAGTACGTC. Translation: CASSRTGRYEQYV.

CDR3 DNA sequence: TGCGCCAGCAGCCTGGCCCCCGGGGGACTTTACGAGCAGTACTTC. It specifies CASSLAPGGLYEQYF. This chain connects TRBV5-1 to TRBJ2-7; the D gene is possibly TRBD2 (6 bases). Trimming pared 4 bases from V and 4 bases from J, leaving 18 bases between. Per germline, CDR1 SGHRS and CDR2 YFSETQ. This CDR3 has 15 residues.

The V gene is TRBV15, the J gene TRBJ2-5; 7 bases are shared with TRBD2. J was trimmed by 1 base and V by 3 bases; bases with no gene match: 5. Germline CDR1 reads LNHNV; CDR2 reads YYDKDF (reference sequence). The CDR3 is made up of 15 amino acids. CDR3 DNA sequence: TGTGCCACCAGCAGGGGGGGGACGGGCCAAGAGACCCAGTACTTC. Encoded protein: CATSRGGTGQETQYF.

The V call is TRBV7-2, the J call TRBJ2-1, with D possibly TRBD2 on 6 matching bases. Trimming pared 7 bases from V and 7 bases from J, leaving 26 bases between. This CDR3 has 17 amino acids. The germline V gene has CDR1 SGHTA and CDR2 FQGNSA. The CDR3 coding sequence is TGTGCCAGCACTCTAAGTGGGGGGAGGAAGATAGGGAATGAGCAGTTCTTC. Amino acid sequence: CASTLSGGRKIGNEQFF.

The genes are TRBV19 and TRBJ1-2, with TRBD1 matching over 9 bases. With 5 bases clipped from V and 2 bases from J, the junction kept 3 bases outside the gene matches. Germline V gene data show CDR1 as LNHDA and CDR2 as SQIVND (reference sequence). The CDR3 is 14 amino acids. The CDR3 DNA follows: TGTGCCAGTAGTCCACAGGGGGCGAACTATGGCTACACCTTC. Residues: CASSPQGANYGYTF.

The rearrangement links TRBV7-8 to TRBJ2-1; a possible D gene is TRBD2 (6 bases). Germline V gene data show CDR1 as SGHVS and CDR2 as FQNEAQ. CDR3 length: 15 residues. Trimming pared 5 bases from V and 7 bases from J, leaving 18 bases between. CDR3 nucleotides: TGTGCCAGCAGCCCGTTTGCGGGAACGGGAAATGAGCAGTTCTTC. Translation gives CASSPFAGTGNEQFF.

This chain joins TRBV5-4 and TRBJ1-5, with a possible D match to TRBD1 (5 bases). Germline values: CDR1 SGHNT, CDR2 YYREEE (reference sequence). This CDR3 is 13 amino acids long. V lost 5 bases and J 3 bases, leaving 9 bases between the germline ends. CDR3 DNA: TGTGCCAGCAGTAGGGGTGTCAATCAGCCCCAGCATTTT. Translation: CASSRGVNQPQHF.

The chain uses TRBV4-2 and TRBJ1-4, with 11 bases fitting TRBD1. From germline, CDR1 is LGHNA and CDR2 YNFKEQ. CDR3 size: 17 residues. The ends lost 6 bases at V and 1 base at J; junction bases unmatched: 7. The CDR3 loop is CASRVRDRGKTNEKLFF. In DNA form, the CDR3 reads TGTGCCAGCAGGGTCCGGGACAGGGGGAAAACTAATGAAAAACTGTTTTTT.

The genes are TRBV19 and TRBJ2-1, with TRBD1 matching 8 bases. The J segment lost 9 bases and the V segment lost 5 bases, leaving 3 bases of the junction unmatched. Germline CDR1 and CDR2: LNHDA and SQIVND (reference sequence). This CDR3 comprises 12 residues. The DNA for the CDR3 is TGTGCCAGTAGTGGACAGGGTCTTGAGCAGTTCTTC. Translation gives CASSGQGLEQFF.

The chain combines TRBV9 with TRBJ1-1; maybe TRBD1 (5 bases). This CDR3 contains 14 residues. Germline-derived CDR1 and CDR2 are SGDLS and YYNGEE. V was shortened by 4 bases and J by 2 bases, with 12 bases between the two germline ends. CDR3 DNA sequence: TGTGCCAGCAGCATCAGTACAGGTAACACTGAAGCTTTCTTT. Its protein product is CASSISTGNTEAFF.

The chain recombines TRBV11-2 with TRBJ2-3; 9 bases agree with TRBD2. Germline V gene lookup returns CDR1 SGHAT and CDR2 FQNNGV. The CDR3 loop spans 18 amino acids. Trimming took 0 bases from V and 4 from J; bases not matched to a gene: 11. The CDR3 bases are TGTGCCAGCAGCTTAGACGCGGGAGGGCTGAATAGGCCAGATACGCAGTATTTT. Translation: CASSLDAGGLNRPDTQYF.

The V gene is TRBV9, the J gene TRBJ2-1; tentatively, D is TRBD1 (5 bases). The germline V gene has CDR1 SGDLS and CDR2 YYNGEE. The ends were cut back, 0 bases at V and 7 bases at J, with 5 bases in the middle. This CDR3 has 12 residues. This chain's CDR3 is CASSVAGNEQFF. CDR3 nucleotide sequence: TGTGCCAGCAGCGTAGCAGGGAATGAGCAGTTCTTC.

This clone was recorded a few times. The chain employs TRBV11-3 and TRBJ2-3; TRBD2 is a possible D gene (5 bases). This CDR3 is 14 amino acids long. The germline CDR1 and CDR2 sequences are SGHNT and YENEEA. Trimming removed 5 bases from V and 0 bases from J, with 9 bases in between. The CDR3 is CASSRTGSTDTQYF. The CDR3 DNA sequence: TGTGCCAGCAGCCGGACTGGGAGCACAGATACGCAGTATTTT.

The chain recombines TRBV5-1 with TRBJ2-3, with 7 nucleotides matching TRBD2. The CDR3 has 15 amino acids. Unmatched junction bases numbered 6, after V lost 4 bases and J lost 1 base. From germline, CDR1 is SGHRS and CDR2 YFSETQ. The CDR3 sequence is CASSRGGDGTDTQYF. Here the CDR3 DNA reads TGCGCCAGCAGCCGGGGAGGGGACGGCACAGATACGCAGTATTTT. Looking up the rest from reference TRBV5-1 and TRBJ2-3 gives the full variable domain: KAGVTQTPRYLIKTRGQQVTLSCSPISGHRSVSWYQQTPGQGLQFLFEYFSETQRNKGNFPGRFSGRQFSNSRSEMNVSTLELGDSALYLCASSRGGDGTDTQYFGPGTRLTVL.

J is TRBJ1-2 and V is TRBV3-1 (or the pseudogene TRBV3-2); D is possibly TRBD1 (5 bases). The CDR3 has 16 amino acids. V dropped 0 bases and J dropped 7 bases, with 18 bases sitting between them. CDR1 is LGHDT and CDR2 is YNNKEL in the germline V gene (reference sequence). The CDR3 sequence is CASSQDRSAGYSGYTF. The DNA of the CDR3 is TGTGCCAGCAGCCAAGATAGGTCGGCAGGGTATAGTGGCTACACCTTC.

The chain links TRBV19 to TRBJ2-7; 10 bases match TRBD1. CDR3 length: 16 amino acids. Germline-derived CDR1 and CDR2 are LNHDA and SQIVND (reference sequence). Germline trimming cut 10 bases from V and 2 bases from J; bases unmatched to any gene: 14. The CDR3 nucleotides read TGTGCCACCCATAGACCGGGACAGGGGTCCACCTACGAGCAGTACTTC. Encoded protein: CATHRPGQGSTYEQYF.

CDR3 DNA: TGCGCCAGCAGCTTTAGGTTAGGGAGAGAGACCCAGTACTTC. This gives the protein CASSFRLGRETQYF. The chain recombines TRBV5-1 with TRBJ2-5; D possibly corresponds to TRBD2 (5 bases). CDR3 length equals 14 residues. The germline V gene has CDR1 SGHRS and CDR2 YFSETQ. V was pared by 2 bases and J by 4 bases, with 12 bases between.

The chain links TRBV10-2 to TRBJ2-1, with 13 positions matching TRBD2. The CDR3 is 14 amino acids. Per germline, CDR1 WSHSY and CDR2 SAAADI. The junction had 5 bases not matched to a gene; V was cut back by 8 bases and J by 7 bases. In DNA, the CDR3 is TGCGCCAGCCGGACTAGCGGGAGAGGTAATGAGCAGTTCTTC. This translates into CASRTSGRGNEQFF.

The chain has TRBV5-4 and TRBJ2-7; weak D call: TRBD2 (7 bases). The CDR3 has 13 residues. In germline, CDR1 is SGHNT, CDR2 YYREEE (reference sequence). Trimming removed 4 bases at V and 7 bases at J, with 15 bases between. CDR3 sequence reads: CASSLGGLLEQYV. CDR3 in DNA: TGTGCCAGCAGCCTCGGGGGGCTTCTGGAGCAGTACGTC.

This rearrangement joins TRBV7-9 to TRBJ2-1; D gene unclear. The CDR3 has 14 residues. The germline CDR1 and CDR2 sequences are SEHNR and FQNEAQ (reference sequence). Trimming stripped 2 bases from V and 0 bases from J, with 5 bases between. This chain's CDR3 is CASSLLASYNEQFF. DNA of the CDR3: TGTGCCAGCAGCTTACTGGCCTCCTACAATGAGCAGTTCTTC. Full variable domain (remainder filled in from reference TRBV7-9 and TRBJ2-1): DTGVSQNPRHKITKRGQNVTFRCDPISEHNRLYWYRQTLGQGPEFLTYFQNEAQLEKSRLLSDRFSAERPKGSFSTLEIQRTEQGDSAMYLCASSLLASYNEQFFGPGTRLTVL.

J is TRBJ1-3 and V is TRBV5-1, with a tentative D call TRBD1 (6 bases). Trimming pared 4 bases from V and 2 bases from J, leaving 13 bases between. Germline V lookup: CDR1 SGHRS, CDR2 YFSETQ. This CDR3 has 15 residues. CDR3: CASSEQGGTGNTIYF. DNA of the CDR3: TGCGCCAGCAGCGAACAGGGAGGGACTGGAAACACCATATATTTT.

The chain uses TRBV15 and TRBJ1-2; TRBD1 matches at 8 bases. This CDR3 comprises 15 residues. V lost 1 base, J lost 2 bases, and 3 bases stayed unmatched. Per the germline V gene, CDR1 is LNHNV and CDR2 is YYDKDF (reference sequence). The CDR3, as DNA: TGTGCCACCAGCAGAGGACAGGGGAACAACTATGGCTACACCTTC. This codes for CATSRGQGNNYGYTF.

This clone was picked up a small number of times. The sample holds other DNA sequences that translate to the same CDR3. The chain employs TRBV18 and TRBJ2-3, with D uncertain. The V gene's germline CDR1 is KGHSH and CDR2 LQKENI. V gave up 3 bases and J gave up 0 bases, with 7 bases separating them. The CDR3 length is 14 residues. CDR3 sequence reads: CASSPTASTDTQYF. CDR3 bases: TGTGCCAGCTCACCGACTGCTAGCACAGATACGCAGTATTTT.

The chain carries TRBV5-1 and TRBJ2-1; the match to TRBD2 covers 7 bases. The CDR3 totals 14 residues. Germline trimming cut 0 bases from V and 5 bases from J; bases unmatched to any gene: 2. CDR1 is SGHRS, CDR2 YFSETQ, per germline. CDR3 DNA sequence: TGCGCCAGCAGCTTGGGCGGGAGAGACAATGAGCAGTTCTTC. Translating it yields CASSLGGRDNEQFF.

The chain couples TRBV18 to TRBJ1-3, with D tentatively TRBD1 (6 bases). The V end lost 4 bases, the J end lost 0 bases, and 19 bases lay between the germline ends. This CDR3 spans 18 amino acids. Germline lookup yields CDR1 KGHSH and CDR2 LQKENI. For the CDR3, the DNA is TGTGCCAGCTCACAACGAAAGGACAGTGGGGTCTCTGGAAACACCATATATTTT. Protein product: CASSQRKDSGVSGNTIYF.